Sequencing of this T cell receptor (beta chain) was carried out in a study of blood T cell dynamics during melanoma immunotherapy. Specified time point: pre-treatment baseline. Blood was drawn before treatment and at week 3 after checkpoint blockade. A fixed DNA input of 350 ng was used per bulk PBMC sample. The assay was immunoSEQ multiplex PCR, and TCRdb's table has in-frame clones only and misses some. This table has 10,000 to 15,000 clones, more than 70% appearing once. The CDR3 sequence is 14 residues long. V was cut by 1 base and J by 4 bases, with 11 bases left in between. CDR1 is SEHNR, CDR2 FQNEAQ, per germline (reference sequence).

The TCR comes from a human donor with melanoma. The sample was blood, taken from a patient treated with checkpoint blockade. The V and J genes are TRBV7-9 and TRBJ2-7; D remains unclear. This CDR3 reads CASSLVRPPYEQYF. For the CDR3, the DNA is TGTGCCAGCAGCTTAGTTAGGCCTCCATACGAGCAGTACTTC.